The 23 T cell receptor beta chains in this list originate from one sample, sequenced in a study of T-cell memory formation after mild COVID-19. TCRdb independently ran MiXCR on the 5' RACE reads; one entry per CDR3 protein. The table has about 620,000 distinct CDR3 sequences, about 20% seen once. Sequencing input: PBMCs or a T cell subset sorted from them (not recorded which). The receptors originated from an adult woman who had mild COVID-19 (a few samples of this study predate the infection). Cell type and time point are not known.

This clonotype was seen a handful of times. This chain joins TRBV11-2 and TRBJ2-1, with TRBD2 matching 16 bases. Trimming at V came to 5 bases and at J to 1 base, leaving 8 bases not matched to a gene. There are 19 residues in the CDR3. CDR1 is SGHAT, CDR2 FQNNGV, per germline. The CDR3 coding sequence is TGTGCCAGCAGCCCGGGACTAGCGGGAGGGATGAGATCCTACAATGAGCAGTTCTTC. Its translation: CASSPGLAGGMRSYNEQFF.

This clonotype has only a few counts. This chain connects TRBV7-8 to TRBJ1-6; 7 nucleotides match TRBD1. CDR3 length: 16 residues. The V and J ends lost 3 bases and 8 bases, in that order; junction bases with no gene match: 10. The germline V gene encodes CDR1 SGHVS and CDR2 FQNEAQ. CDR3: CASSLRDRAVDSPLHF. The CDR3 nucleotides read TGTGCCAGCAGCTTGAGAGACAGGGCTGTAGATTCACCCCTCCACTTT. The whole variable domain, filled in from reference TRBV7-8 and TRBJ1-6, reads GAGVSQSPRYKVAKRGQDVALRCDPISGHVSLFWYQQALGQGPEFLTYFQNEAQLDKSGLPSDRFFAERPEGSVSTLKIQRTQQEDSAVYLCASSLRDRAVDSPLHFGNGTRLTVT.

J is TRBJ1-2 and V is TRBV20-1, with TRBD1 matching 9 bases. Per the germline V gene, CDR1 is DFQATT and CDR2 is SNEGSKA (reference sequence). CDR3 length: 13 residues. The J segment lost 8 bases and the V segment lost 5 bases, leaving 9 bases of the junction unmatched. The CDR3 DNA follows: TGCAGTGCTCAACCGGGACAGGGTAGGGGCTACACCTTC. Protein sequence: CSAQPGQGRGYTF.

The chain is built from TRBV10-3 and TRBJ1-1; D call uncertain. The germline V gene has CDR1 ENHRY and CDR2 SYGVKD. This CDR3 comprises 14 residues. V was cut by 0 bases and J by 1 base, with 6 bases left in between. The CDR3 spells CAISESKGNTEAFF. The CDR3 DNA reads as TGTGCCATCAGTGAGTCGAAGGGGAACACTGAAGCTTTCTTT.

The chain carries TRBV24-1 and TRBJ2-3; D is uncertain. V was trimmed by 5 bases and J by 3 bases, leaving 11 bases between them. Germline CDR1 reads KGHDR; CDR2 reads SFDVKD. The CDR3 is made up of 14 amino acids. CDR3 residues: CATSASDKTDTQYF. CDR3 coding DNA: TGTGCCACCAGTGCCAGTGATAAGACAGATACGCAGTATTTT.

Only a few counts were recorded for this clonotype. This rearrangement joins TRBV27 to TRBJ2-5, with D possibly TRBD1 on 6 matching bases. With 6 bases removed from V and 5 bases from J, the gap between germline ends came to 16 bases. Germline V gene lookup returns CDR1 MNHEY and CDR2 SMNVEV (reference sequence). The CDR3 runs 14 residues. The CDR3 here is CASRGPPRGETQYF. The CDR3 DNA reads TGTGCCAGCAGAGGCCCCCCGAGGGGGGAGACCCAGTACTTC.

This clonotype was recorded at least ten times. The rearrangement links TRBV7-2 to TRBJ2-2, with 8 bases that match TRBD2. The CDR3 runs to 16 residues. Trimming at V came to 2 bases and at J to 5 bases, leaving 7 bases not matched to a gene. The germline V gene encodes CDR1 SGHTA and CDR2 FQGNSA. CDR3 in amino acids: CASSLTGGPGTGELFF. The DNA of the CDR3 is TGTGCCAGCAGCTTAACGGGAGGGCCGGGGACCGGGGAGCTGTTTTTT.

This clonotype was counted between two and nine times. This chain links TRBV5-8 with TRBJ2-4; 9 nucleotides agree with TRBD1. The CDR3 contains 16 residues. Germline CDR1 reads SGHTS; CDR2 reads YDEGEE. The V segment lost 3 bases and the J segment 0 bases; nucleotides outside the gene matches: 4. The CDR3 nucleotides read TGTGCCAGCAGCTCGGGGGACAGGGTAGCCAAAAACATTCAGTACTTC. Translation: CASSSGDRVAKNIQYF.

The CDR3 DNA reads as TGTGCCAGCACCTCCGGGACTAGCGGAAGTAATGAGCAGTTCTTC. Translated, it gives CASTSGTSGSNEQFF. The gene calls are TRBV27 and TRBJ2-1, with 11 bases that match TRBD2. J gave up 7 bases and V 7 bases, and 9 bases lay outside the gene matches. The CDR3 spans 15 residues. The germline CDR1 and CDR2 sequences are MNHEY and SMNVEV (reference sequence).

The chain uses TRBV5-5 and TRBJ2-7, with D hard to call. The CDR3 contains 14 residues. Trimming removed 4 bases at V and 2 bases at J, with 13 bases between. Per germline, CDR1 SGHKS and CDR2 YYEKEE (reference sequence). The CDR3 region is CASSETNSAYEQYF. The CDR3 DNA sequence: TGTGCCAGCAGCGAAACTAATTCCGCCTACGAGCAGTACTTC.

This clonotype was picked up many times. The J gene is TRBJ2-7, the V gene TRBV20-1, with 10 bases matching TRBD1. This CDR3 comprises 11 residues. V shed 6 bases and J 5 bases; nucleotides not matched to a gene: 1. Germline-derived CDR1 and CDR2 are DFQATT and SNEGSKA (reference sequence). The chain's CDR3 is CSAGTGDEQYF. For the CDR3, the DNA is TGCAGTGCCGGGACAGGGGACGAGCAGTACTTC.

This clonotype has a count of ten or more. This chain uses TRBV4-3 with TRBJ2-7; D could derive from TRBD1 or TRBD2 (6 bases each). The germline V gene encodes CDR1 LGHNA and CDR2 YSLEER. V shed 1 base and J shed 5 bases, with 18 bases lying between them. The CDR3 is made up of 16 amino acids. The CDR3 DNA follows: TGCGCCAGCAGCCAAGGGTCTACAGGGAGGCACCACGAGCAGTACTTC. Translation: CASSQGSTGRHHEQYF.

V usage is TRBV4-1 and J usage is TRBJ2-1, with a tentative D call TRBD2 (6 bases). CDR1 and CDR2 (germline): MGHRA, YSYEKL. The V gene lost 1 base and the J gene lost 4 bases, with 14 bases spanning the gap. The CDR3 length is 16 residues. This CDR3 reads CASSQVGSAGYNEQFF. CDR3 DNA: TGCGCCAGCAGCCAAGTAGGTTCGGCGGGGTACAATGAGCAGTTCTTC.

V is TRBV4-2 and J is TRBJ2-7, with 12 nucleotides matching TRBD1. V was pared by 1 base and J by 2 bases, with 3 bases of the junction left unmatched. CDR3 length: 16 amino acids. Germline values: CDR1 LGHNA, CDR2 YNFKEQ. In DNA, the CDR3 is TGTGCCAGCAGCCAAGGGGGGACAGGGGGCGCCTACGAGCAGTACTTC. This encodes CASSQGGTGGAYEQYF.

There are many counts of this clonotype. This rearrangement joins TRBV27 to TRBJ2-3; possible D gene TRBD2, 6 bases. Germline values: CDR1 MNHEY, CDR2 SMNVEV (reference sequence). The CDR3 loop spans 15 amino acids. The germline V and J ends were trimmed by 6 bases and 1 base, with 14 bases remaining between them. This CDR3 is CASRSPGLGTDTQYF. The CDR3 DNA reads TGTGCCAGCAGATCACCGGGACTGGGCACAGATACGCAGTATTTT.

This clonotype was recorded a few times. This rearrangement joins TRBV2 to TRBJ1-2; D is perhaps TRBD1 (5 bases). Trimming shortened V by 2 bases and J by 7 bases, and 14 bases separated the two germline ends. The CDR3 extends over 14 amino acids. Germline CDR1 SNHLY, CDR2 FYNNEI. The CDR3 DNA reads as TGTGCCAGCAGTGAAAGGGGTAGGGCTCCTGGCTACACCTTC. Amino acid sequence: CASSERGRAPGYTF.

The gene calls are TRBV4-2 and TRBJ2-3, with TRBD2 as a possible D gene (6 bases). Deletions cut 1 base from V and 12 bases from J, with 26 bases between. CDR1 LGHNA and CDR2 YNFKEQ come from the germline V gene. The CDR3 runs 17 residues. The CDR3 bases are TGTGCCAGCAGCCAAGTTCCAATGGAGACTAGTAAGATTTCACAGTATTTT. Protein sequence: CASSQVPMETSKISQYF.

This clonotype occurred many times. The J gene is TRBJ2-1, the V gene TRBV12-3 or TRBV12-4, with TRBD2 identical over 10 bases. There are 14 residues in the CDR3. The V segment lost 5 bases and the J segment 4 bases; nucleotides outside the gene matches: 2. CDR3 loop: CASSHSGGYNEQFF. CDR3 in DNA: TGTGCCAGCAGTCATAGCGGGGGGTACAATGAGCAGTTCTTC.

The chain couples TRBV7-2 to TRBJ2-5; a weak D match, TRBD2 (5 bases). Germline CDR1 is SGHTA and CDR2 is FQGNSA. The CDR3 loop spans 13 amino acids. V was shortened by 5 bases and J by 8 bases, with 15 bases between the two germline ends. This CDR3 reads CASSPSPIITQYF. The CDR3, as DNA: TGTGCCAGCAGCCCTAGCCCCATAATAACCCAGTACTTC.

This clonotype was counted ten times or more. V usage is TRBV7-9 and J usage is TRBJ2-1; 9 nucleotides align to TRBD1. The V segment lost 2 bases and the J segment 7 bases; nucleotides outside the gene matches: 6. The CDR3 sequence is 15 residues long. Germline V CDR1 and CDR2: SEHNR, FQNEAQ (reference sequence). This CDR3 is CASSLFGGQGNEQFF. The CDR3 DNA reads TGTGCCAGCAGCTTATTCGGGGGACAGGGAAATGAGCAGTTCTTC.

The chain carries TRBV7-2 and TRBJ2-5, with D unclear. The CDR3 is 13 amino acids. With 0 bases removed from V and 7 bases from J, the gap between germline ends came to 9 bases. The germline CDR1 and CDR2 sequences are SGHTA and FQGNSA. In nucleotides, the CDR3 is TGTGCCAGCAGCTTAGCTGGCCGCTGGACCCAGTACTTC. Translated, it gives CASSLAGRWTQYF.

The rearrangement uses TRBV5-1 and TRBJ2-7, with 7 bases fitting TRBD1. J was trimmed by 3 bases and V by 2 bases; bases with no gene match: 8. In germline, CDR1 is SGHRS, CDR2 YFSETQ. The CDR3 is made up of 15 amino acids. Here the CDR3 reads CASSFQPGQYYEQYF. As DNA, the CDR3 is TGCGCCAGCAGCTTCCAACCGGGACAGTACTACGAGCAGTACTTC.

This clonotype was counted only a few times. V is TRBV11-3 and J is TRBJ2-7; 7 bases agree with TRBD1. The length of the CDR3 is 19 residues. Germline V gene lookup returns CDR1 SGHNT and CDR2 YENEEA. J lost 1 base, V lost 0 bases, and 15 bases had no gene match. The CDR3 coding sequence is TGTGCCAGCAGCTTAGATCATTGGACAGGCCGCAGTATGTCCTACGAGCAGTACTTC. Translation gives CASSLDHWTGRSMSYEQYF.